This T cell receptor (beta chain) emerged from a study of shared clonotypes between healthy human individuals. At the level of the study: Donor composition was a couple of women and three men, aged 18 to 49.

A note on this clone: Antigen: not known.

After removal of 5 bases from V and 3 bases from J, the junction contained 4 bases not matched to a gene. The CDR3 length is 13 residues. Germline CDR1 MNHEY, CDR2 SMNVEV (reference sequence). Points from the study as a whole: Sequencing depth was predicted to influence how clonotypes are shared among donors.

Some clones are missing from TCRdb's copy, which holds only in-frame ones; the method was immunoSEQ multiplex PCR. The sample holds about 500,000 clones, around 77% seen once. The sample comprised PBMCs. The origin of this receptor is a woman in her thirties or forties in good health. Some clones in this sample may be carry-over from other donors' samples. This chain links TRBV27 with TRBJ2-7, with 7 bases lining up with TRBD1. CDR3 nucleotides: TGTGCCAGCAGTACCTGGGACAGCTACGAGCAGTACTTC. It is translated as CASSTWDSYEQYF.